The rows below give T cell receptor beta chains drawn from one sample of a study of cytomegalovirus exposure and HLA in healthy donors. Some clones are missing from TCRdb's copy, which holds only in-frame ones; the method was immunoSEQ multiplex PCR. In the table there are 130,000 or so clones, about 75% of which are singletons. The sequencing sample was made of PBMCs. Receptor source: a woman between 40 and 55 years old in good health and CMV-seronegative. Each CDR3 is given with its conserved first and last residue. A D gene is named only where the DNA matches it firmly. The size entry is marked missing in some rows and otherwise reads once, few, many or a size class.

TGTGCCAGCAGTTACTCCAGCGCTAGCTCCTACGAGCAGTACTTC	CASSYSSASSYEQYF	TRBV6-6	TRBJ2-7	15	NA	NA
TGTGCCAGCAGTTACTCGATTTTACAGGGGCCTGAAGCTTTCTTT	CASSYSILQGPEAFF	TRBV6-5	TRBJ1-1	15	NA	TRBD1
TGTGCCAGCAGCGTAGGGCTAGCGGACTCCTACGAGCAGTACTTC	CASSVGLADSYEQYF	TRBV9	TRBJ2-7	15	NA	TRBD2
TGCGCCAGCAGATGGACGGGACAGGGAAATGAAAAACTGTTTTTT	CASRWTGQGNEKLFF	TRBV5-1	TRBJ1-4	15	NA	TRBD1
TGTGCCAGCAGCGTAGCATTGGGTCGACAGGGGTCTTCTGGAAACACCATATATTTT	CASSVALGRQGSSGNTIYF	TRBV9	TRBJ1-3	19	NA	TRBD1
TGTGCCTCTAGGGGCTCTGGAAACACCATATATTTT	CASRGSGNTIYF	TRBV30	TRBJ1-3	12	NA	NA
TGTGCCAGCAGCGTAGCCACTCGGGATACGCAGTATTTT	CASSVATRDTQYF	TRBV9	TRBJ2-3	13	once	NA
TGCGCCAGCAGCTTGGTCGGAGGCTACGAGCAGTACTTC	CASSLVGGYEQYF	TRBV5-1	TRBJ2-7	13	NA	NA
TGTGCCAGCAGTCCTGGACAGTCTTCACCCCTCCATTTT	CASSPGQSSPLHF	TRBV6-5	TRBJ1-6	13	NA	NA
TGCGCCAGCAGCTTGGACAGGGTGGGTGGCTACACCTTC	CASSLDRVGGYTF	TRBV5-1	TRBJ1-2	13	NA	NA
TGTGCCAGCAGAGGACAGGACTATGGCTACACCTTC	CASRGQDYGYTF	TRBV9	TRBJ1-2	12	NA	TRBD1
TGTGCCAGCAGCATCCAGGGGGCTGAAGCTTTCTTT	CASSIQGAEAFF	TRBV6-5	TRBJ1-1	12	NA	TRBD1
TGTGCCAGCAGCCTTCCCGGACAGGGGAACACTGAAGCTTTCTTT	CASSLPGQGNTEAFF	TRBV2	TRBJ1-1	15	few	TRBD1
TGTGCCAGCAGTTACTCTAGAGGAGGCTACACCTTC	CASSYSRGGYTF	TRBV6-5	TRBJ1-2	12	NA	NA
TGTGCCAGCAGCACCAGGGACAGCTATGGCTACCCCTTC	CASSTRDSYGYPF	TRBV5-6	TRBJ1-2	13	once	TRBD1
TGTGCCAGCAGCTTAGTTGGGCCGACCACAGATACGCAGTATTTT	CASSLVGPTTDTQYF	TRBV11-1	TRBJ2-3	15	few	NA
TGCAGCGTGGGCTCGGGGGGACAGGCAGTCGGTGGCTACACCTTC	CSVGSGGQAVGGYTF	TRBV29-1	TRBJ1-2	15	NA	TRBD1
TGTGCCATTCCTTTATCAGGGTTTGTGGAATCACCCCTCCACTTT	CAIPLSGFVESPLHF	TRBV6-1	TRBJ1-6	15	NA	NA